This T cell receptor (beta chain) comes out of a study of cytomegalovirus exposure and HLA in healthy donors (dated by TCRdb to about 2017). Notes on the research overall: An earlier analysis of roughly 570 of the donors reported approximately 280 Gb of sequence data and 117 million unique TCR beta sequences obtained from roughly 180 million T cells. Donor age, sex, ethnicity and CMV serostatus were collected together with the repertoire data. Among the roughly 430 genotyped donors, approximately 77% belonged to the genetic ancestry cluster associated with self-reported Caucasian donors. An earlier analysis of more than 450 of the donors used high-throughput TCR beta sequencing to judge whether each TCR beta V gene segment behaved as functional or pseudogenic. Class I and class II HLA loci were covered by the typing at four-digit resolution. Every repertoire in the discovery cohort had been generated on one and the same sequencing platform. The study profiled the T cell repertoires of fewer than 850 subjects by immunosequencing and related them to cytomegalovirus serostatus. An early release that covered fewer than 750 HLA-typed donors contained around 300 gigabases of sequencing data and tens of millions of unique TCR sequences. Rather than using new phenotypic data, the later analysis identified candidate immune exposures from TCR beta sequences and from how often those sequences occurred across donors. In addition to the first cohort of around 670 subjects, a separate validation cohort of 120 different subjects was used. The study aimed to test whether cataloging public T cell receptors could reveal signatures of past pathogen exposure. A later genetic analysis used genome-wide SNP genotypes for about 60% of the roughly 700 donors, treating that subset as a discovery cohort. On average, around 230,000 unique TCR beta nucleotide sequences were sequenced per donor among 350 to 400 genotyped donors of the cohort, with around 19% of those sequences being non-productive. The number of donors typed differed by locus, with 629-630 for A, B, C, DRB1 and DQB1, 522 for DQA1, over 600 for DPA1, and around 450 for DPB1. A few DR-DQ haplotypes were treated as single units for association and clustering because of strong linkage in the cohort. To predict cytomegalovirus infection status, the study combined high-throughput TCR immunosequencing, statistical association of individual TCRs with disease status, and machine learning. A later analysis re-analyzed previously published TCR beta repertoires from 550 to 700 donors and added high-resolution HLA genotyping to study TCR occurrence patterns.

Note on this clone: The specificity of this receptor is unknown. No clone much larger than this one lies a single base away; base qualities are absent.

Library prep was done by the immunoSEQ multiplex PCR assay. The multiplex PCR relied on a mix of 60 forward primers for TCR Vbeta segments and 13 reverse primers for TCR Jbeta segments. The CDR3 region of rearranged TCR beta genes was amplified from genomic DNA with a multiplex PCR assay. On the Illumina HiSeq System, the amplified TCR beta libraries were sequenced as 87-base-pair reads. The original pipeline was this. A later analysis tallied around 80 million unique TCR beta chains across the 600 to 700 repertoires, and some 12 million of those chains were shared by two or more donors. A nearest-neighbor algorithm error-corrected the raw reads and collapsed the reads into unique sequences, merging closely related sequences to remove PCR and sequencing errors. To assign V, D and J gene segments, CDR3 sequences were aligned to IMGT reference sequences. For a sequence to be retained, a match of at least six nucleotides to both a V gene segment and a J gene segment was required. A rearrangement was called productive if the CDR3 had no stop codons and remained in frame with V and J, and every other rearrangement was called non-productive. Following IMGT convention, CDR3 was defined as the stretch from the second conserved V-encoded cysteine to the conserved J-encoded phenylalanine. The earlier analysis of a few hundred of the donors excluded any sequence lacking an unambiguous match to a single V gene segment. In an earlier analysis of 587 of the donors, a V segment was called functional when productive rearrangements were above 56.7%, and segregating when the standard deviation between donors exceeded 5%. A statistical classification framework was built for diagnosing cytomegalovirus status from the catalog of TCR beta chain sequences. In a later analysis, V and J genes were assigned by comparing TCR nucleotide sequences against IMGT/GENE-DB human TR gene sequences. Using the TCRdist pipeline, a later analysis assigned CDR3 sequences along with most-parsimonious VDJ recombination scenarios. In a later analysis, every TCR beta chain was defined by the combination of its CDR3 amino acid sequence and its V-gene family, and reads without a unique V-gene family were dropped. In a later analysis, approximately 590 highly shared, low-generation-probability nucleotide sequences were removed to address suspected cross-contamination and a sequencing artifact. For each public chain, a later analysis derived a clonal expansion index from normalized ranks of inferred template counts within each repertoire. In a later analysis, generation probabilities were computed with a VDJ recombination model fitted to out-of-frame rearrangements, and the resulting probabilities were checked against IGoR. A later analysis scored TCR-TCR, TCR-HLA and TCR-CMV co-occurrence with hypergeometric tests, applying a repertoire-size bias correction to TCR pairs. In a later analysis, false discovery rates were estimated by permuting HLA or CMV assignments 20 times. In a later analysis, co-occurring TCRs were grouped using DBSCAN, with TCRdist sequence similarity added in when clustering inside HLA-allele-positive subsets. For co-occurrence clustering, repertoires with fewer than 30,000 or more than 120,000 public chains were excluded, along with five repertoires with anomalous nucleotide sharing. In its TCRdb copy, this immuneACCESS table keeps in-frame sequences only and misses some clones. Where compared with another copy, unresolved V genes explain less than half of these, and the others have no known cause. The V and J calls and clone size are taken from that table; D and trimming were inferred from the DNA. The sample yields approximately 250,000 clones; around 80% were counted once. More than 0.45% of the sample rests with the top ten.

The cohort comprised some 730 healthy bone marrow donors. At the time of sampling, all cohort members were nominally healthy, though unrecorded immune exposures were likely present. The donor tested CMV seronegative, placing the donor among the 300 to 400 seronegative members of the cohort. Each donor provided a peripheral blood sample, and peripheral blood mononuclear cells were used for TCR beta sequencing. Genomic DNA was extracted from the blood cell samples with the Qiagen DNeasy Blood Extraction Kit. Paper-wide results and their limitations: It was suggested by the authors that the approach could potentially be generalized to other disease states and immunological phenotypes. Strong co-occurrence of HLA alleles, especially DR and DQ, made assigning TCR associations to individual alleles difficult. A group of highly shared sequence variants was considered likely to be a technical artifact of the sequencing pipeline. In this cohort, only TCR beta chains were sequenced, and detectable features were limited by the absence of alpha or paired-chain data. Three of the identified cytomegalovirus-associated TCR beta chains were confirmed in vitro to be specific for cytomegalovirus antigens. The earlier analysis of almost 600 of the donors excluded over 15 rarely observed V segments, including chromosome 9 orphons, because counts were too low. According to a later analysis, most CMV-associated TCR beta chains appeared to be HLA-restricted, and the HLA associations seemed to be driven largely by CMV exposure. Linkage disequilibrium might explain the correlated functional status among segregating V segments, but an unknown experimental factor could not be excluded. Because some donors lacked HLA typing at each locus, the association tests relied only on the typed subset. CMV serostatus was the only immune exposure information available for the cohort. A later genetic analysis reported fewer N-insertions in productive TCRs among donors in an Asian-associated ancestry cluster than the approximately 700-donor mean. An association between a missense DCLRE1C variant and V-gene and J-gene trimming of TCR beta chains was found in a later genetic analysis and replicated in an independent cohort. Broadly in line with IMGT annotations, most TCR beta V segments showed up in productive rearrangements about 90% or about 30% of the time in an earlier analysis of about 500 of the donors. Cytomegalovirus status was reported to be diagnosed by the classifier with high specificity and sensitivity in both the original and validation cohorts. A total of 150 to 200 TCR beta chains were listed by the study as associated with cytomegalovirus. Across donors, most TCR sequences were observed very rarely, whereas some public TCRs were present in many individuals. A later analysis found that HLA-associated TCR beta chains were more clonally expanded and had lower generation probabilities than equally common non-associated chains. According to a later analysis, TCR association rates differed among HLA loci, with DRB1 alleles showing the most associated TCRs and HLA-C alleles showing the fewest. A further reported finding was that TCR beta sequences accurately predicted the HLA-A and HLA-B alleles for most subjects in the first cohort. Sequencing depth was assumed to be roughly uniform across donors in the presence/absence analyses, though that assumption may not hold. A later analysis associated 17,000 or so TCR beta sequences with specific HLA alleles at a false discovery rate of 0.05. In a later analysis, several top co-occurrence clusters were reported to appear linked to parvovirus B19, influenza, CMV and Epstein-Barr virus.

This TCR was sampled from a boy younger than 18 in good health and CMV-seronegative. Sequenced material: PBMCs.

The DNA sequence is as follows: TGTGCCATCAGTGAGTCTCCCGTCTCCTACGAGCAGTACTTC. It is translated as CAISESPVSYEQYF. The chain is assembled from TRBV10-3 and TRBJ2-7; no D gene call is confident. The junction carries 6 bases between V and J, which are trimmed by 0 bases and 0 bases respectively. In the germline V gene, CDR1 corresponds to ENHRY and CDR2 to SYGVKD. The cysteine opens and the phenylalanine closes a CDR3 of 14 amino acids. The only DNA kept is the CDR3, 42 bases in frame from the first base.